This T cell receptor beta chain was sequenced in a study of CD8 T cells in ankylosing spondylitis. Each CDR3 protein is one row after TCRdb ran MiXCR on the 5' RACE reads. The data show fewer than 30,000 distinct CDR3 sequences, with 2.5% to 3% seen just once and about 7.4% held by the top ten. Germline V gives CDR1 DFQATT, CDR2 SNEGSKA (reference sequence). V shed 5 bases, J shed 4 bases, and the junction held 7 bases outside the gene matches. This CDR3 is 14 amino acids long. This clonotype was found many times. The J gene is TRBJ2-1, the V gene TRBV20-1; 8 bases fit TRBD1. The sequence came from a female donor with ankylosing spondylitis or in good health (not recorded which). The sequencing sample was made of blood, either unsorted or a sorted T cell fraction (not recorded which). The CDR3 DNA follows: TGCAGTGCTCTACGGACAGGGAATTACAATGAGCAGTTCTTC. This gives the protein CSALRTGNYNEQFF.